This T cell receptor (beta chain) derives from a study of T cells in localized non-small cell lung cancer. Study-wide findings and caveats: For the top 100 tumor clones, a median roughly 56 also appeared in adjacent lung. Overall survival was longer when the density of T cells in the blood was higher.

This CDR3 spans 14 amino acids. Trimming shortened V by 0 bases and J by 1 base, and 4 bases separated the two germline ends. Germline assignment: CDR1 SGHRS and CDR2 YFSETQ. The data were produced by immunoSEQ multiplex PCR, yet TCRdb's version contains in-frame clones alone and is incomplete. This sample has 39,000 or so clones, with around 83% found just once. With respect to this clone: As yet, its antigen is unknown.

This TCR came from a man aged 35 to 69 with stage II lung adenocarcinoma. The specimen was PBMCs, collected before any cancer treatment. This chain links TRBV5-1 with TRBJ2-2; D not certain. CDR3 sequence reads: CASSLDLNTGELFF. CDR3 sequence (DNA): TGCGCCAGCAGCTTGGATCTGAACACCGGGGAGCTGTTTTTT.